Sequencing of this T cell receptor beta chain was carried out in a study of blood T cell repertoires in COVID-19. The CDR3 covers 16 residues. Trimming pared 0 bases from V and 2 bases from J, leaving 14 bases between. Germline assignment: CDR1 SEHNR and CDR2 FQNEAQ (reference sequence). Method: immunoSEQ multiplex PCR; TCRdb's copy keeps in-frame clones and lacks some. The sample has about 120,000 clones, about four fifths seen once; the top ten hold roughly 17%. The TCR originated in a man in his sixties with active or convalescent COVID-19. The sequenced sample consisted of peripheral blood. The chain employs TRBV7-9 and TRBJ2-7; maybe TRBD1 (6 bases). The CDR3 DNA is TGTGCCAGCAGCTTAGCCCCCGGACAGCCAGCCTACGAGCAGTACTTC. Protein: CASSLAPGQPAYEQYF.